Listed here are 6 T cell receptor beta chains from one sample, sequenced in a study of shared clonotypes between healthy human individuals. The method was immunoSEQ multiplex PCR; TCRdb's version includes in-frame clones alone and lacks a portion of them. Among some 550,000 clones, approximately 97% were seen once, and the ten largest hold about 0.06%. The sequenced sample consisted of naive CD4+ T cells sorted from blood. The sample's subset: CD45RA+ positively selected. These TCRs come from a woman aged 25 to 39 in good health.

The gene calls are TRBV5-1 and TRBJ1-1; 10 nucleotides align to TRBD1. Germline CDR1 reads SGHRS; CDR2 reads YFSETQ. Unmatched junction bases numbered 3, after V lost 10 bases and J lost 3 bases. This CDR3 contains 12 residues. CDR3 sequence (DNA): TGCGCCTGGGACAGGGGACACACTGAAGCTTTCTTT. This encodes CAWDRGHTEAFF.

The V and J genes are TRBV9 and TRBJ2-7; D not certain. Germline CDR1 and CDR2: SGDLS and YYNGEE. This CDR3 has 15 amino acids. V was trimmed by 4 bases and J by 2 bases, leaving 16 bases between them. The CDR3 coding sequence is TGTGCCAGCAGCCCCCGACTCGTGCCTACCTACGAGCAGTACTTC. Protein sequence: CASSPRLVPTYEQYF.

The DNA of the CDR3 is TGTGCCAGTAGTGCCCGACTAGCGGGAGGGCCCTGGGGCACAGATACGCAGTATTTT. This sequence encodes CASSARLAGGPWGTDTQYF. The chain carries TRBV19 and TRBJ2-3; 14 bases line up with TRBD2. The CDR3 contains 19 residues. V dropped 5 bases and J dropped 1; count of bases not matched to a gene: 11. Germline loops: CDR1 LNHDA, CDR2 SQIVND (reference sequence).

The chain recombines TRBV6-6 with TRBJ2-7, with 13 bases fitting TRBD2. The junction had 3 bases not matched to a gene; V was cut back by 5 bases and J by 2 bases. Per germline, CDR1 MNHNY and CDR2 SVGAGI (reference sequence). The CDR3 runs to 15 residues. The CDR3: CASSAGLAGAYEQYF. The CDR3, as DNA: TGTGCCAGCAGTGCAGGACTAGCGGGAGCCTACGAGCAGTACTTC.

This CDR3 reads CASSTFNYGYTF. DNA of the CDR3: TGTGCCAGCAGCACTTTTAACTATGGCTACACCTTC. The rearrangement links TRBV28 to TRBJ1-2, with D hard to call. Germline V gene sequence: CDR1 MDHEN, CDR2 SYDVKM. This CDR3 is 12 amino acids long. Trimming stripped 6 bases from V and 1 base from J, with 6 bases between.

V usage is TRBV13 and J usage is TRBJ2-5; a weak D match, TRBD1 (5 bases). V lost 8 bases to trimming and J lost 1 base, with 14 bases between them. Per the germline V gene, CDR1 is PRHDT and CDR2 is FYEKMQ (reference sequence). CDR3 length: 14 residues. CDR3 sequence: CASLTRGIQETQYF. The CDR3, as DNA: TGTGCCAGCCTAACAAGGGGCATCCAAGAGACCCAGTACTTC.